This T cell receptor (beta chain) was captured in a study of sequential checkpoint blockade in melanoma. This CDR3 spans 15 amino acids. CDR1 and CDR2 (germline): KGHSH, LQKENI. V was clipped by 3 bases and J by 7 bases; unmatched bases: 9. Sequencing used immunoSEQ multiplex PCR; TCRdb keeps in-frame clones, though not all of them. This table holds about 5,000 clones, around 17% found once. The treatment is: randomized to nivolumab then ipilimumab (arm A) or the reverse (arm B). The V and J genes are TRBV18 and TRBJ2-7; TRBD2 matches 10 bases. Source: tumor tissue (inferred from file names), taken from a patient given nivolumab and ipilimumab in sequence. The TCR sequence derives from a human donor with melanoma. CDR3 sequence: CASSPPSGGAGEQYF. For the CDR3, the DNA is TGTGCCAGCTCACCCCCCAGCGGGGGGGCGGGGGAGCAGTACTTC.